This T cell receptor beta chain emerged from a study of beta chain features in type 1 diabetes. Broader study findings: Relative to healthy donors, patients appeared to have naive, central memory and Treg TCRB repertoires that were more similar. Within each of all four CD4+ subsets, Type 1 diabetes patients had TCRB CDR3s that were moderately but significantly shorter.

For this clone: The antigen is unknown.

Sorting with CD45RO/CCR7/CD25/CD127/CD95/CD27 yielded naive, central memory, regulatory and stem-like memory CD4+ cells. V was pared by 5 bases and J by 2 bases, with 17 bases between. The germline gives CDR1 LNHDA, CDR2 SQIVND (reference sequence). This CDR3 comprises 16 residues. The study reverse transcribed the entire isolated RNA, so it sequenced expressed TCRB transcripts. The repertoire was sequenced with immunoSEQ multiplex PCR; TCRdb's copy has only in-frame clones and lacks some. The sample holds some 360,000 clones; around 10% are singletons and the top ten take roughly 0.6%. The TCR sequence derives from a man aged 25-45 years with type 1 diabetes. The sample consisted of central memory CD4+ T cells from blood. The chain employs TRBV19 and TRBJ2-3, with D perhaps TRBD2 (5 bases). CDR3 in DNA: TGTGCCAGTAGTGGAGAGAGACGGGGATTCACAGATACGCAGTATTTT. It codes for CASSGERRGFTDTQYF.